This passage covers 18 T cell receptor beta chains from one sample sequenced in a study of read filtering for tumor transcriptome and immune sequencing. The library was built from around 400 ng RNA with molecular barcoded adaptors for alpha/delta and beta/gamma chains. TCRdb redid the calling of the reads with MiXCR, one entry per CDR3 protein. The data contain 60,000 to 75,000 distinct CDR3 sequences, approximately 18% of them seen just once; the ten biggest clones take up around 9.9%. The sequenced sample was a population of CD138-negative cells sorted from bone marrow. These receptors were collected from a donor at least 40 years old with multiple myeloma.

This clonotype was recorded many times. V is TRBV5-1 and J is TRBJ2-3; TRBD2 matches at 8 bases. The V segment lost 2 bases and the J segment 1 base; nucleotides outside the gene matches: 0. Germline values: CDR1 SGHRS, CDR2 YFSETQ. There are 14 residues in the CDR3. The CDR3 reads CASSFSGGTDTQYF. CDR3 DNA sequence: TGCGCCAGCAGCTTTAGCGGGGGCACAGATACGCAGTATTTT.

In this sample, this clonotype turned up many times. The CDR3 loop is CASSPRQGAGEKLFF. The CDR3 DNA follows: TGTGCCAGCAGTCCAAGACAGGGGGCGGGAGAAAAACTGTTTTTT. This chain links TRBV28 with TRBJ1-4, with 10 bases fitting TRBD1. Germline CDR1 reads MDHEN; CDR2 reads SYDVKM. V lost 5 bases to trimming and J lost 8 bases; unmatched junction nucleotides: 8. The CDR3 has 15 residues.

This clonotype was counted many times. CDR3 sequence: CASSEAPPGRQNNQPQHF. As DNA, the CDR3 is TGTGCCAGCAGTGAAGCTCCTCCGGGACGACAAAACAATCAGCCCCAGCATTTT. The chain combines TRBV2 with TRBJ1-5; weak D call: TRBD1 (5 bases). CDR3 length: 18 residues. The V gene's germline CDR1 is SNHLY and CDR2 FYNNEI. The V end was cut by 0 bases, the J end by 3 bases, with 18 bases between.

This clonotype was picked up many times. The chain links TRBV14 to TRBJ2-3, with TRBD2 matching 10 bases. The V segment lost 6 bases and the J segment 5 bases; nucleotides outside the gene matches: 5. Germline lookup yields CDR1 SGHDN and CDR2 FVKESK. The CDR3 is 14 residues long. The CDR3 nucleotides read TGTGCCAGCAGGCCTAGCGGGAGTAGAGATACGCAGTATTTT. It yields the protein CASRPSGSRDTQYF.

In regard to this clonotype: A much larger clonotype is one base distant, so this may be a read error. This sequence joins TRBV28 and TRBJ2-7, with TRBD1 matching 11 bases. Germline CDR1 MDHEN, CDR2 SYDVKM. The CDR3 covers 13 residues. The DNA of the CDR3 is TGTGCCGGCAGGAGGACAGGGGGCGGTGAGCAGTACTTC. Its translation is CAGRRTGGGEQYF.

With regard to this clonotype: Possible read error: a much larger clone is one base away. The chain combines TRBV30 with TRBJ1-4, with no clear D. Near its end, the DNA agrees better with TRBJ2-3, so the J call may be wrong. The CDR3 contains 15 residues. Germline values: CDR1 GTSNPN, CDR2 SVGIG (reference sequence). CDR3 nucleotide sequence: TGTGCCTGGAAGTTACTACACCGACCTGTAGATGCGCAGTATTTT. Translation gives CAWKLLHRPVDAQYF.

On this clonotype: A much larger clone differs by one base, so this may be a read error. The rearrangement uses TRBV7-3 and TRBJ2-3; perhaps TRBD2 as D (5 bases). V shed 4 bases and J shed 4 bases, with 15 bases lying between them. The CDR3 contains 15 residues. The V gene's germline CDR1 is SGHTA and CDR2 FQGTGA. CDR3 region: CASSSTGIKSDTQYF. DNA of the CDR3: TGTGCCAGCAGCTCAACCGGGATAAAGTCAGATACGCAGTATTTT.

This clonotype was counted at least ten times. The chain carries TRBV19 and TRBJ1-3; D is undetermined. The CDR3 totals 14 residues. Looked up from germline, CDR1 is LNHDA and CDR2 is SQIVND (reference sequence). V shed 1 base and J shed 1 base, with 5 bases lying between them. CDR3: CASSIAHSGNTIYF. In nucleotides, the CDR3 is TGTGCCAGTAGTATAGCACATTCTGGAAACACCATATATTTT.

This clonotype was observed at least ten times. This rearrangement joins TRBV27 to TRBJ2-7; TRBD2 is a possible D gene (5 bases). The CDR3 extends over 14 amino acids. Trimming removed 5 bases from V and 2 bases from J, with 13 bases in between. Looked up from germline, CDR1 is MNHEY and CDR2 is SMNVEV (reference sequence). This CDR3 reads CASSLSGEAYEQYF. The CDR3 DNA sequence: TGTGCCAGCAGTCTCTCCGGGGAAGCCTACGAGCAGTACTTC.

This clonotype was recorded at least ten times. This rearrangement joins TRBV12-3 or TRBV12-4 to TRBJ1-4; D perhaps matches TRBD1 (6 bases). Trimming removed 6 bases from V and 8 bases from J, with 16 bases in between. The CDR3 is made up of 14 amino acids. In nucleotides, the CDR3 is TGTGCCAGCAGCCGTGATCAGGGGTGGGAAAAACTGTTTTTT. It specifies CASSRDQGWEKLFF.

The chain has TRBV20-1 and TRBJ2-1, with 10 bases lining up with TRBD2. Trimming took 6 bases from V and 9 from J; bases not matched to a gene: 11. The CDR3 totals 14 residues. Looked up from germline, CDR1 is DFQATT and CDR2 is SNEGSKA (reference sequence). Written as DNA, the CDR3 is TGCAGTGCGCCGACTAGCGGGTATCTCAGTGAGCAGTTCTTC. It specifies CSAPTSGYLSEQFF.

This clonotype has ten or more counts. The chain links TRBV3-1 to TRBJ1-1; D not certain. The CDR3 extends over 13 amino acids. Germline CDR1 is LGHDT and CDR2 is YNNKEL (reference sequence). The germline V and J ends were trimmed by 1 base and 3 bases, with 6 bases remaining between them. The CDR3 protein is CASSQGGDTEAFF. The CDR3 DNA follows: TGTGCCAGCAGCCAAGGGGGAGACACTGAAGCTTTCTTT.

This clonotype came up many times. The CDR3 bases are TGCAGTGCTAGTTTTACTGGCTGGGTCTCCTACGAGCAGTACTTC. Amino acids: CSASFTGWVSYEQYF. V usage is TRBV20-1 and J usage is TRBJ2-7; D not certain. V lost 3 bases to trimming and J lost 0 bases, with 15 bases between them. The V gene's germline CDR1 is DFQATT and CDR2 SNEGSKA (reference sequence). The CDR3 runs 15 residues.

This clonotype was observed many times. The chain is built from TRBV9 and TRBJ2-7; D is ambiguous. V lost 3 bases and J 6 bases, leaving 16 bases between the germline ends. Germline CDR1 SGDLS, CDR2 YYNGEE. The CDR3 loop spans 14 amino acids. CDR3 residues: CASSAESMGFEQYF. CDR3 nucleotide sequence: TGTGCCAGCAGCGCCGAAAGTATGGGATTCGAGCAGTACTTC.

This clonotype was seen once. This chain connects TRBV5-1 to TRBJ2-7; either TRBD1 or TRBD2 may supply D (5 bases each). V lost 2 bases to trimming and J lost 9 bases, with 18 bases between them. Germline CDR1 reads SGHRS; CDR2 reads YFSETQ. This CDR3 has 14 amino acids. The CDR3 here is CASSFGAPADRQYF. Written as DNA, the CDR3 is TGCGCCAGCAGCTTCGGGGCCCCTGCTGATCGGCAGTACTTC.

The V and J genes are TRBV6-5 and TRBJ1-1; D gene uncertain. CDR1 and CDR2 from the germline V gene are MNHEY and SVGAGI. V gave up 5 bases and J gave up 9 bases, with 13 bases separating them. The CDR3 loop spans 12 amino acids. CDR3 sequence: CASSPSGGQAFF. DNA for the CDR3: TGTGCCAGCAGTCCCTCGGGAGGACAAGCTTTCTTT.

At least ten counts were recorded for this clonotype. The chain links TRBV7-2 to TRBJ2-3; tentatively, D is TRBD1 or TRBD2 (5 bases each). Germline V CDR1 and CDR2: SGHTA, FQGNSA. The CDR3 has 13 residues. V was trimmed by 5 bases and J by 6 bases, leaving 12 bases between them. Here the CDR3 reads CASSQDWGDTQYF. CDR3 nucleotide sequence: TGTGCCAGCAGCCAGGACTGGGGCGATACGCAGTATTTT.

This chain connects TRBV6-5 to TRBJ2-5; D is possibly TRBD1 or TRBD2 (6 bases each). This CDR3 is 15 amino acids long. Germline V lookup: CDR1 MNHEY, CDR2 SVGAGI. Trimming took 0 bases from V and 3 from J, leaving 11 bases between them. CDR3 DNA: TGTGCCAGCAGTTACTCGCCCGGGGGCGAAGAGACCCAGTACTTC. Translation: CASSYSPGGEETQYF.